Shown below are 13 T cell receptor beta chains from a single sample sequenced in a study of spatial heterogeneity in lung cancer. Overall study findings and caveats: In tumors, expanded intratumoral alpha and beta TCR counts tracked mutation counts.

Specified time point: sample taken at primary tumor resection. Antigens of these TCRs are unknown. TCRdb passed the 5' RACE reads through MiXCR, listing each CDR3 protein once. The sample lists about 7,000 distinct CDR3 sequences, 13% occurring once. The input for sequencing was lung tumor tissue, taken at surgery. These receptors all come from a male donor with early-stage non-small cell lung cancer.

Concerning this clonotype itself: With the library built for alpha chains, this beta chain is off target and its frequency is not meaningful. The chain uses TRBV5-1 and TRBJ1-1; 12 nucleotides line up with TRBD1. With 4 bases clipped from V and 4 bases from J, the junction kept 2 bases outside the gene matches. The length of the CDR3 is 14 residues. In germline, CDR1 is SGHRS, CDR2 YFSETQ. This CDR3 is CASSPGQGATEAFF. In nucleotides, the CDR3 is TGCGCCAGCAGCCCGGGACAGGGGGCCACTGAAGCTTTCTTT.

This clonotype was detected ten times or more. The library was built for alpha chains, so this beta chain is an off-target read and its size means little. V gene TRBV20-1 combines with J gene TRBJ2-5; a weak D match, TRBD2 (5 bases). Trimming cost V 5 bases and J 4 bases, with 14 bases left between them. The V gene's germline CDR1 is DFQATT and CDR2 SNEGSKA (reference sequence). The length of the CDR3 is 13 residues. Written as DNA, the CDR3 is TGCAGTGCTCCATTAATGGGAGTAGAGACCCAGTACTTC. It encodes CSAPLMGVETQYF.

The sample holds many counts of this clonotype. With the library built for alpha chains, this beta chain is off target and its frequency is not meaningful. The chain joins TRBV11-2 to TRBJ2-5; a possible D gene is TRBD1 (6 bases). The CDR3 totals 16 residues. Germline CDR1 reads SGHAT; CDR2 reads FQNNGV. Trimming pared 5 bases from V and 2 bases from J, leaving 18 bases between. In DNA form, the CDR3 reads TGTGCCAGCAGCACCATTACCGGGACATCGCAAGAGACCCAGTACTTC. Translation: CASSTITGTSQETQYF.

This clonotype was observed at least ten times. The library was designed around alpha chains, so this beta chain is a stray read whose abundance carries little weight. DNA of the CDR3: TGTGCCAGCAGCGCAGGGGCCTCACCCCTCCACTTT. Translation: CASSAGASPLHF. J is TRBJ1-6 and V is TRBV12-3 or TRBV12-4, with D possibly TRBD1 on 6 matching bases. The CDR3 sequence is 12 residues long. The ends were cut back, 6 bases at V and 10 bases at J, with 10 bases in the middle.

In this sample, this clonotype is medium-sized. This beta chain turned up in a library designed for alpha chains; as an off-target read, its abundance says little. The chain combines TRBV12-3 or TRBV12-4 with TRBJ2-2, with D possibly called TRBD1 or TRBD2 (6 bases each). CDR3 length equals 14 residues. V was shortened by 0 bases and J by 7 bases, with 9 bases between the two germline ends. The CDR3 here is CASSLAGGNGELFF. The CDR3 DNA reads TGTGCCAGCAGTTTAGCCGGGGGCAACGGGGAGCTGTTTTTT.

This clonotype is termed medium-sized. This beta chain is a stray sequence in a library constructed for alpha chains; its clone size is not meaningful. This chain uses TRBV7-3 with TRBJ2-3; 7 bases agree with TRBD2. J lost 4 bases, V lost 4 bases, and 11 bases had no gene match. The germline V gene has CDR1 SGHTA and CDR2 FQGTGA. There are 16 residues in the CDR3. DNA of the CDR3: TGTGCCAGCAGCTCAGGACTAGGGCTGGGGTCAGATACGCAGTATTTT. Translated: CASSSGLGLGSDTQYF.

In its sample, this clonotype was seen many times. The library was prepared for alpha chains; this beta chain is a stray read, so its frequency means little. The chain joins TRBV7-2 to TRBJ2-7; the match to TRBD2 covers 13 bases. Germline trimming cut 1 base from V and 6 bases from J; bases unmatched to any gene: 6. Germline-derived CDR1 and CDR2 are SGHTA and FQGNSA. The CDR3 is made up of 16 amino acids. This chain's CDR3 is CASSLESLAGGSEQYV. The DNA for the CDR3 is TGTGCCAGCAGCTTAGAATCACTAGCGGGGGGGAGCGAGCAGTACGTC.

This clonotype occurred many times. A library prepared for alpha chains yielded this beta chain as an off-target read; its size is of little meaning. The chain couples TRBV7-2 to TRBJ1-3; no clear D gene. The V gene's germline CDR1 is SGHTA and CDR2 FQGNSA. V was trimmed by 4 bases and J by 0 bases, leaving 10 bases between them. This CDR3 region has 15 residues. CDR3 sequence: CASSYRSSSGNTIYF. The CDR3 region has the DNA TGTGCCAGCAGCTATCGCAGTAGCTCTGGAAACACCATATATTTT.

Worth noting for this clonotype: Within a library made for alpha chains, this beta chain is off target, and its count is uninformative. The genes are TRBV24-1 and TRBJ1-4; D remains ambiguous. The CDR3 is made up of 13 amino acids. Germline CDR1 KGHDR, CDR2 SFDVKD. Trimming left V 5 bases short and J 8 bases short, with 11 bases between. CDR3 sequence (DNA): TGTGCCACCAGTGCTACTCTTAGAGAAAAACTGTTTTTT. Translation gives CATSATLREKLFF.

This clonotype was counted many times. Because this beta chain is a stray read in a library intended to capture alpha chains, its abundance should not be given much weight. DNA for the CDR3: TGTGCCAGCAGCTTATCCAGGACGAGCGAAAAACTGTTTTTT. It specifies CASSLSRTSEKLFF. The gene calls are TRBV11-1 and TRBJ1-4; D is undetermined. Germline V gene lookup returns CDR1 SGHAT and CDR2 FQDESV (reference sequence). The length of the CDR3 is 14 residues. Trimming stripped 2 bases from V and 8 bases from J, with 12 bases between.

This clonotype was picked up many times. Little can be read into the size of this beta chain, an off-target read in a library designed for alpha chains. The chain uses TRBV20-1 and TRBJ2-1; TRBD2 agrees at 11 bases. Trimming removed 6 bases from V and 6 bases from J; junction bases left unmatched: 10. CDR1 DFQATT and CDR2 SNEGSKA come from the germline V gene (reference sequence). The CDR3 covers 15 residues. The CDR3: CSADRLAGSFNEQFF. CDR3 bases: TGCAGTGCCGACCGACTAGCGGGAAGCTTCAATGAGCAGTTCTTC.

Within the sample, this clonotype is medium-sized. Being off target in a library aimed at alpha chains, this beta chain has a size of little meaning. V and J are TRBV7-3 and TRBJ2-3, with D maybe TRBD1 (6 bases). Trimming took off 5 bases at V and 9 bases at J, with 15 bases between the two ends. The length of the CDR3 is 13 residues. Looked up from germline, CDR1 is SGHTA and CDR2 is FQGTGA. CDR3 in amino acids: CASSQNRANTQYF. DNA of the CDR3: TGTGCCAGCAGCCAAAACAGGGCCAACACGCAGTATTTT.

This clonotype was seen many times. This beta chain is a stray read from a library made for alpha chains; its abundance is not meaningful. The CDR3 nucleotides read TGTGCCAGCAGTGGCGGTGGGGGGACAGGCTCCTACGAGCAGTACTTC. Protein sequence: CASSGGGGTGSYEQYF. V and J are TRBV2 and TRBJ2-7, with TRBD1 matching 8 bases. Losses at the gene ends were 4 bases for V and 0 bases for J; bases not matched to a gene: 8. This CDR3 is built from 16 residues. Per germline, CDR1 SNHLY and CDR2 FYNNEI.